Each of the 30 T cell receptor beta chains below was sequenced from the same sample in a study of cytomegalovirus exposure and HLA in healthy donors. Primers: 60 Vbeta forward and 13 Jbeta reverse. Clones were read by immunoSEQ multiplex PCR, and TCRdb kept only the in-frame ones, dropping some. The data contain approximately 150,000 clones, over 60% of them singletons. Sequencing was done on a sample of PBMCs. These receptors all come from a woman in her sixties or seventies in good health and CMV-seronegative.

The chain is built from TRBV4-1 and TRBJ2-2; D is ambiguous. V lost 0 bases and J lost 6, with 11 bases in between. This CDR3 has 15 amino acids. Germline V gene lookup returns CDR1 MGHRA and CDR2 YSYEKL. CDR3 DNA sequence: TGCGCCAGCAGCCAAGAAACCGGGTGGGCCGGGGAGCTGTTTTTT. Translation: CASSQETGWAGELFF.

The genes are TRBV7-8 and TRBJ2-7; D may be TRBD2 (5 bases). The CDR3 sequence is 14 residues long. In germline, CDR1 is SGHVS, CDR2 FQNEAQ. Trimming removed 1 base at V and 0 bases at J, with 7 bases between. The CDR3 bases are TGTGCCAGCAGCTTAGGGGAGACCTCCTACGAGCAGTACTTC. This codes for CASSLGETSYEQYF.

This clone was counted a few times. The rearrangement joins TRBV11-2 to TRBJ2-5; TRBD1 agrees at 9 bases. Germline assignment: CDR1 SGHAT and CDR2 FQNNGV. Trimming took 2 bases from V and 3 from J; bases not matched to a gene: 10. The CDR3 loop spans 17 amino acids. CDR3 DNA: TGTGCCAGCAGCTTACCGACCGGGACAGGGAAAAAAGAGACCCAGTACTTC. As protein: CASSLPTGTGKKETQYF.

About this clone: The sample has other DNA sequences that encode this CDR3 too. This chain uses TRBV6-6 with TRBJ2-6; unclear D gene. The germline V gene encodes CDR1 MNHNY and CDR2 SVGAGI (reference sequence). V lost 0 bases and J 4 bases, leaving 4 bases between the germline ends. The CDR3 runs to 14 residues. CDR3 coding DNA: TGTGCCAGCAGTTACTCTGAGGGGGCCAACGTCCTGACTTTC. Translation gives CASSYSEGANVLTF.

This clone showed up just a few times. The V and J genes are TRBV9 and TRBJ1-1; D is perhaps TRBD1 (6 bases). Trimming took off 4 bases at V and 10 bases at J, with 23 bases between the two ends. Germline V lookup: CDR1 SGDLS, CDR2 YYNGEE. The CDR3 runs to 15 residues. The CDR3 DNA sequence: TGTGCCAGCAGCACACGGACAGTGTGGAGATGCGGAGCTTTCTTT. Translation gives CASSTRTVWRCGAFF.

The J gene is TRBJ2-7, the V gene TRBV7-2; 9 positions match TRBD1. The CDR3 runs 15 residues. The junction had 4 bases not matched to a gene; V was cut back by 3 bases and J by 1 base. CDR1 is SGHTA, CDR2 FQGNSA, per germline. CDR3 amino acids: CASSLGQGTSYEQYF. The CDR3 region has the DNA TGTGCCAGCAGCTTGGGACAGGGTACTTCCTACGAGCAGTACTTC.

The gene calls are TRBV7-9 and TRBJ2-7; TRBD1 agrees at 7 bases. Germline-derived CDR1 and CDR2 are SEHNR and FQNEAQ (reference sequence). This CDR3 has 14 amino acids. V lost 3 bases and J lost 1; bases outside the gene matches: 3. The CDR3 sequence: CASSFRDSSYEQYF. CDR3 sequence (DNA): TGTGCCAGCAGCTTCCGGGACAGTTCCTACGAGCAGTACTTC. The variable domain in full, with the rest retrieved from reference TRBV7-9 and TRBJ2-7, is DTGVSQNPRHKITKRGQNVTFRCDPISEHNRLYWYRQTLGQGPEFLTYFQNEAQLEKSRLLSDRFSAERPKGSFSTLEIQRTEQGDSAMYLCASSFRDSSYEQYFGPGTRLTVT.

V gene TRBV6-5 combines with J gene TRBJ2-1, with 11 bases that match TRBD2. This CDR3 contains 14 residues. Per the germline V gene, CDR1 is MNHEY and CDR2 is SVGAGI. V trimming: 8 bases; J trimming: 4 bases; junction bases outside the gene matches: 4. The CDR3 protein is CASGWTSGYNEQFF. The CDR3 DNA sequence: TGTGCCAGCGGCTGGACTAGCGGGTACAATGAGCAGTTCTTC.

CDR3 bases: TGCAGCGCCTCGTCTAGGGGAAGCACTGAAGCTTTCTTT. As protein: CSASSRGSTEAFF. The genes are TRBV29-1 and TRBJ1-1; possible D gene TRBD1, 5 bases. The CDR3 loop spans 13 amino acids. Germline V lookup: CDR1 SQVTM, CDR2 ANQGSEA. Trimming took 7 bases from V and 4 from J, leaving 16 bases between them.

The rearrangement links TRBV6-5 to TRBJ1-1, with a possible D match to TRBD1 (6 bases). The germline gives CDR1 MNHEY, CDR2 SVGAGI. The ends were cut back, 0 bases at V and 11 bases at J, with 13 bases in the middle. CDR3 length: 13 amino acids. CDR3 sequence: CASSYSLGTSAFF. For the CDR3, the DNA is TGTGCCAGCAGTTACTCCCTAGGGACATCGGCTTTCTTT.

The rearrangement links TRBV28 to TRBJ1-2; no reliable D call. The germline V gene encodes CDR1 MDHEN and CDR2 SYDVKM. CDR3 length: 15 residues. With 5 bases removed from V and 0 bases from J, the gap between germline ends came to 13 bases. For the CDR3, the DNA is TGTGCCAGCAGTCCGCTGGGGAGTTCTAACTATGGCTACACCTTC. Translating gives CASSPLGSSNYGYTF.

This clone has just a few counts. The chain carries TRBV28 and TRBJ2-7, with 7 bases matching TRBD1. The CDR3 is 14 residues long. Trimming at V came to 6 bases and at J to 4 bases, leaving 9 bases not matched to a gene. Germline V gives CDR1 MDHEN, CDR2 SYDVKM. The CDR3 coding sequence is TGTGCCAGCAGCCCACAGGGGTTTCCTTACGAGCAGTACTTC. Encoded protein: CASSPQGFPYEQYF.

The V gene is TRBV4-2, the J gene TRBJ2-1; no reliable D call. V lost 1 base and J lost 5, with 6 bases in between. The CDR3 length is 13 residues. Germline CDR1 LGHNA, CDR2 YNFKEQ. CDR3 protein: CASSQGPDNEQFF. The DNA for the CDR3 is TGTGCCAGCAGCCAAGGGCCCGACAATGAGCAGTTCTTC.

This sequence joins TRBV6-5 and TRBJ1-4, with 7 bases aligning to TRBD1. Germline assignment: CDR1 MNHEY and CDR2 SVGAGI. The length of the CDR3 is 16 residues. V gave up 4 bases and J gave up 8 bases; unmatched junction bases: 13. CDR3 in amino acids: CASSLKRQGISEKLFF. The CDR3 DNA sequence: TGTGCCAGCAGTTTAAAAAGACAGGGAATCAGCGAAAAACTGTTTTTT.

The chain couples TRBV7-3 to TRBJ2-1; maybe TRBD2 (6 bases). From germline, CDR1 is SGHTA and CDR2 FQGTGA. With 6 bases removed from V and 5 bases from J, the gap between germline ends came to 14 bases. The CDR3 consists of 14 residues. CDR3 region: CASSQTSFHNEQFF. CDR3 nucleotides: TGTGCCAGCAGTCAAACTAGCTTCCACAATGAGCAGTTCTTC.

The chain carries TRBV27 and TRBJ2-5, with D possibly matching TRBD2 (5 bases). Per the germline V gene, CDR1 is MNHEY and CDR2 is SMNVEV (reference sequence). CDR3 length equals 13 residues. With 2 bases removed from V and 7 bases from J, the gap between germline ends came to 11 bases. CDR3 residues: CASSLRLKGTQYF. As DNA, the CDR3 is TGTGCCAGCAGTTTAAGACTAAAAGGGACCCAGTACTTC.

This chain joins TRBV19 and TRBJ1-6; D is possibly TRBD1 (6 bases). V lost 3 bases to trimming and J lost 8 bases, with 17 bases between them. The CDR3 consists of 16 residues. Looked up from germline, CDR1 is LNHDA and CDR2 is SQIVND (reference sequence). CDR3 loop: CASSIGGGANHSPLHF. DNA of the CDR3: TGTGCCAGTAGTATTGGGGGGGGCGCGAATCATTCACCCCTCCACTTT.

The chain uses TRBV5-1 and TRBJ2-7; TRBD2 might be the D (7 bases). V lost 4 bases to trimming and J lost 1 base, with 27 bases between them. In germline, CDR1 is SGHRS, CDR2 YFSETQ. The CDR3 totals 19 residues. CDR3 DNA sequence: TGCGCCAGCAGCCCCCAGGGGAGGGGAAGAGGAGTCGGGTCCTACGAGCAGTACTTC. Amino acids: CASSPQGRGRGVGSYEQYF.

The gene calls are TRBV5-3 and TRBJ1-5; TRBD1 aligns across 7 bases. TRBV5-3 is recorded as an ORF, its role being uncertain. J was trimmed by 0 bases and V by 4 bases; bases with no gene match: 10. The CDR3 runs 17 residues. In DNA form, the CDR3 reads TGTGCCAGAAGCCTTCAGACAGGGCACTATAGCAATCAGCCCCAGCATTTT. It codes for CARSLQTGHYSNQPQHF.

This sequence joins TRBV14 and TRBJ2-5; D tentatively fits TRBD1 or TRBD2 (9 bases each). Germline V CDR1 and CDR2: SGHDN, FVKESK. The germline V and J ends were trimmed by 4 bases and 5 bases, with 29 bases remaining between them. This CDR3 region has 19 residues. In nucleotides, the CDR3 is TGTGCCAGCAGCCCCCACGGGACAGGGAGGACTAGCGAGGGGGAGACCCAGTACTTC. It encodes CASSPHGTGRTSEGETQYF.

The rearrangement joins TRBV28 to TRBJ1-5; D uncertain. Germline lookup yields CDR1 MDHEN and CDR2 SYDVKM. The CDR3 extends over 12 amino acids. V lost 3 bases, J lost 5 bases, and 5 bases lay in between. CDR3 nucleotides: TGTGCCAGCAGTTTCTCTCATCAGCCCCAGCATTTT. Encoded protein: CASSFSHQPQHF.

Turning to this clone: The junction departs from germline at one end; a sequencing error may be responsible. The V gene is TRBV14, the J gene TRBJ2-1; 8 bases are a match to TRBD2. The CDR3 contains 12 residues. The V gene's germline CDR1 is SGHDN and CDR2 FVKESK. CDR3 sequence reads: CASSVAGGGYVF. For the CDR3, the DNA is TGTGCCAGCAGCGTCGCGGGGGGAGGGTACGTCTTC. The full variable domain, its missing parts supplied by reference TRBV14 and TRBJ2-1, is EAGVTQFPSHSVIEKGQTVTLRCDPISGHDNLYWYRRVMGKEIKFLLHFVKESKQDESGMPNNRFLAERTGGTYSTLKVQPAELEDSGVYFCASSVAGGGYVFGPGTRLTVL.

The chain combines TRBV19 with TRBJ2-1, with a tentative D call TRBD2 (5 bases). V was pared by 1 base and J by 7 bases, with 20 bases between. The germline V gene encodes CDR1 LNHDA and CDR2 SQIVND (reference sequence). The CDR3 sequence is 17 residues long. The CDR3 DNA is TGTGCCAGTAGTATAGGTCCCCTTTTGCCAACGGGAAATGAGCAGTTCTTC. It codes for CASSIGPLLPTGNEQFF. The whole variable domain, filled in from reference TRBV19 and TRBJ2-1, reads DGGITQSPKYLFRKEGQNVTLSCEQNLNHDAMYWYRQDPGQGLRLIYYSQIVNDFQKGDIAEGYSVSREKKESFPLTVTSAQKNPTAFYLCASSIGPLLPTGNEQFFGPGTRLTVL.

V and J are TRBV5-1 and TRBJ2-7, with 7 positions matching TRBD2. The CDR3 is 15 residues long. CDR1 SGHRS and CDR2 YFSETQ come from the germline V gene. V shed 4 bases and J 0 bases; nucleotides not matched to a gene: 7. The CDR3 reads CASSPYSGSSYEQYF. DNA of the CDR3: TGCGCCAGCAGCCCTTATAGCGGGTCCTCCTACGAGCAGTACTTC.

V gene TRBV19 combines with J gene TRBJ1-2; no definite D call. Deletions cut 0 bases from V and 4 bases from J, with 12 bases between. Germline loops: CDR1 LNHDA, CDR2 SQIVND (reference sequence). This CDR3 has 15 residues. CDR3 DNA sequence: TGTGCCAGTAGTATAGATGTCGTTCTCGTCTATGGCTACACCTTC. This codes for CASSIDVVLVYGYTF.

DNA for the CDR3: TGTGCCAGCAGCAAAGGTAGGGGGCCGACAGATACGCAGTATTTT. Its protein product is CASSKGRGPTDTQYF. The chain combines TRBV9 with TRBJ2-3, with 7 positions matching TRBD1. CDR1 SGDLS and CDR2 YYNGEE come from the germline V gene. This CDR3 is built from 15 residues. Losses at the gene ends were 4 bases for V and 3 bases for J; bases not matched to a gene: 8.

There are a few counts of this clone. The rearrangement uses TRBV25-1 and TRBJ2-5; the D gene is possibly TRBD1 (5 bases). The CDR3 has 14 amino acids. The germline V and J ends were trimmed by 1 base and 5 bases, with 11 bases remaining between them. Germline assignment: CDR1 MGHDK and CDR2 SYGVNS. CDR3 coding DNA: TGTGCCAGCAGTGAATCCCAGGGTCTGGAGACCCAGTACTTC. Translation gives CASSESQGLETQYF.

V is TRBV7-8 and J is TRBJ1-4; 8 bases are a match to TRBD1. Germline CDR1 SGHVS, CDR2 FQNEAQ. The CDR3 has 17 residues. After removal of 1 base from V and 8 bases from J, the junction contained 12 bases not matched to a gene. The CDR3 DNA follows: TGTGCCAGCAGCTTAGGGTCGGGGCAGGGGGCGCGCGAAAAACTGTTTTTT. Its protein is CASSLGSGQGAREKLFF.

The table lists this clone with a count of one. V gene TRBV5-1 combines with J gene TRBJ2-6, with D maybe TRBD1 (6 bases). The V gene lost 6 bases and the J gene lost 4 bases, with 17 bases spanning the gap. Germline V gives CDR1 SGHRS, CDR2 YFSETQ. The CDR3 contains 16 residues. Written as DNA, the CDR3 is TGCGCCAGCACCCCCCGGTCAGGGGAGGGGGCCAACGTCCTGACTTTC. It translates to CASTPRSGEGANVLTF.

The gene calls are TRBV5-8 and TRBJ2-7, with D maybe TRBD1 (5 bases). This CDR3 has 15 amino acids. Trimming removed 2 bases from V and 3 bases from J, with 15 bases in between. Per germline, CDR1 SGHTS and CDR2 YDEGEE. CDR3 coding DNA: TGTGCCAGCAGCTTTTTGACACAGACAGTCTACGAGCAGTACTTC. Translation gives CASSFLTQTVYEQYF.